What follows are 5 T cell receptor beta chains derived from one specimen sequenced in a study of cytomegalovirus exposure and HLA in healthy donors. With 60 Vbeta and 13 Jbeta primers, the PCR was carried out. Sequenced by immunoSEQ multiplex PCR; TCRdb stores in-frame clones only, minus some. The sample has about 130,000 clones; around 69% are singletons. Input material: PBMCs. Every receptor here comes from a human donor in good health.

A remark on this clone: Its ends do not fully match the called genes, so a read error is possible. The rearrangement joins TRBV7-9 to TRBJ2-6; possibly TRBD1 for D (5 bases). The CDR3 sequence is 16 residues long. Germline lookup yields CDR1 SEHNR and CDR2 FQNEAQ (reference sequence). The CDR3: CSSSRRQISGANVLTF. CDR3 nucleotide sequence: TGTTCCAGCAGCCGGAGACAGATCTCTGGGGCCAACGTCCTGACTTTC.

This clone was counted between two and nine times. The chain joins TRBV2 to TRBJ2-3, with D uncertain. V was cut by 2 bases and J by 0 bases, with 12 bases left in between. CDR1 is SNHLY, CDR2 FYNNEI, per germline. There are 16 residues in the CDR3. The CDR3 sequence is CASSEPRPTSTDTQYF. The DNA for the CDR3 is TGTGCCAGCAGTGAACCCAGGCCAACTAGCACAGATACGCAGTATTTT. The whole variable domain, remainder taken from reference TRBV2 and TRBJ2-3, is EPEVTQTPSHQVTQMGQEVILRCVPISNHLYFYWYRQILGQKVEFLVSFYNNEISEKSEIFDDQFSVERPDGSNFTLKIRSTKLEDSAMYFCASSEPRPTSTDTQYFGPGTRLTVL.

This clone rates as medium-sized. This sample also contains other DNA sequences that code for the same CDR3. CDR3 coding DNA: TGTGCCAGCAGCTTAGGTTCCTTCTCCTACGAGCAGTACTTC. This sequence encodes CASSLGSFSYEQYF. The rearrangement uses TRBV7-2 and TRBJ2-7; the D is unclear. Germline V gene data show CDR1 as SGHTA and CDR2 as FQGNSA. Trimming stripped 1 base from V and 0 bases from J, with 7 bases between. The CDR3 contains 14 residues.

The chain joins TRBV6-5 to TRBJ2-2; 8 bases align to TRBD2. The CDR3 spans 15 residues. CDR1 and CDR2 (germline): MNHEY, SVGAGI. J was trimmed by 5 bases and V by 2 bases; bases with no gene match: 4. CDR3: CASSYGRGATGELFF. DNA for the CDR3: TGTGCCAGCAGTTACGGGCGGGGGGCGACCGGGGAGCTGTTTTTT.

The chain couples TRBV6-1 to TRBJ1-6; maybe TRBD1 (5 bases). This CDR3 comprises 13 residues. The germline CDR1 and CDR2 sequences are MNHNS and SASEGT. The V end lost 10 bases, the J end lost 10 bases, and 17 bases lay between the germline ends. CDR3 region: CATRVLDISPLHF. The CDR3 nucleotides read TGTGCCACCAGGGTCCTCGACATCTCACCCCTCCACTTT.